This TCR beta chain was profiled in a study of CD8 T cells in ankylosing spondylitis. This CDR3 has 17 residues. Germline CDR1 is SGDLS and CDR2 is YYNGEE. The V end lost 3 bases, the J end lost 5 bases, and 20 bases lay between the germline ends. TCRdb re-called the 5' RACE reads with MiXCR, one entry per CDR3 protein. The table has around 25,000 distinct CDR3 sequences, just over 2.5% seen once; the top ten hold 6.5% to 9.5%. In this sample, this clonotype turned up many times. V and J are TRBV9 and TRBJ2-2, with a weak D call TRBD1 (6 bases). This clonotype was sampled from a female donor with ankylosing spondylitis or in good health (not recorded which). Sequenced sample: blood, either unsorted or a sorted T cell fraction (not recorded which). CDR3 sequence reads: CASSGDGGRGSTGELFF. In DNA form, the CDR3 reads TGTGCCAGCAGCGGGGATGGGGGCCGGGGTAGTACCGGGGAGCTGTTTTTT.